One and the same sample provided the 27 T cell receptor beta chains below, sequenced in a study of cytomegalovirus exposure and HLA in healthy donors. The study ran its PCR with 60 Vbeta and 13 Jbeta primers. The protocol was immunoSEQ multiplex PCR, while the TCRdb copy is restricted to in-frame clones and leaves out a portion. This table has approximately 180,000 clones, 84% appearing once. Input material: PBMCs. These TCRs come from a man aged 18 to 30 in good health and CMV-seronegative.

This clone has just a few counts. The J gene is TRBJ1-6, the V gene TRBV10-3; 12 positions agree with TRBD1. Trimming cost V 0 bases and J 10 bases; bases outside gene matches: 1. In germline, CDR1 is ENHRY, CDR2 SYGVKD. The CDR3 is 15 amino acids. The CDR3 DNA reads TGTGCCATCAGTGAGTCCGGGACAGGGGGCTCACCCCTCCACTTT. Amino acid sequence: CAISESGTGGSPLHF.

The V gene is TRBV19, the J gene TRBJ2-5; 7 bases are shared with TRBD2. The CDR3 contains 15 residues. Trimming removed 2 bases from V and 2 bases from J; junction bases left unmatched: 5. CDR1 LNHDA and CDR2 SQIVND come from the germline V gene (reference sequence). The chain's CDR3 is CASSISASGQETQYF. The CDR3 bases are TGTGCCAGTAGTATAAGTGCTAGCGGACAAGAGACCCAGTACTTC.

The CDR3 region is CASSLTRVGSYEQYF. The DNA for the CDR3 is TGCGCCAGCAGCTTAACTAGAGTCGGGAGCTACGAGCAGTACTTC. The rearrangement joins TRBV5-1 to TRBJ2-7, with a possible D match to TRBD2 (6 bases). Germline CDR1 is SGHRS and CDR2 is YFSETQ. The V gene lost 2 bases and the J gene lost 3 bases, with 15 bases spanning the gap. The CDR3 consists of 15 residues.

The rearrangement links TRBV28 to TRBJ1-4, with D tentatively TRBD1 (5 bases). Germline-derived CDR1 and CDR2 are MDHEN and SYDVKM. The CDR3 covers 16 residues. The V gene lost 2 bases and the J gene lost 5 bases, with 15 bases spanning the gap. CDR3 DNA: TGTGCCAGCAGTTTAAGAGGTCCAGGGAGGAATGAAAAACTGTTTTTT. The encoded protein is CASSLRGPGRNEKLFF.

The chain is built from TRBV28 and TRBJ2-1; possible D gene TRBD2, 5 bases. Germline lookup yields CDR1 MDHEN and CDR2 SYDVKM. Deletions cut 3 bases from V and 4 bases from J, with 16 bases between. This CDR3 has 16 amino acids. The CDR3 loop is CASSFKSGRNYNEQFF. The CDR3 nucleotides read TGTGCCAGCAGTTTCAAAAGCGGTAGAAATTACAATGAGCAGTTCTTC.

The V call is TRBV18, the J call TRBJ2-5; 11 bases align to TRBD1. The V gene's germline CDR1 is KGHSH and CDR2 LQKENI. The CDR3 runs 17 residues. V dropped 3 bases and J dropped 1; count of bases not matched to a gene: 7. CDR3 sequence: CASSPRTGGVGQETQYF. In DNA form, the CDR3 reads TGTGCCAGCTCACCTAGGACAGGGGGCGTGGGCCAAGAGACCCAGTACTTC.

The chain has TRBV19 and TRBJ2-5, with 8 bases identical to TRBD2. This CDR3 is built from 14 residues. J was trimmed by 1 base and V by 5 bases; bases with no gene match: 3. In germline, CDR1 is LNHDA, CDR2 SQIVND (reference sequence). The CDR3 DNA reads TGTGCCAGTAGTGACGGGGGGGGCCAAGAGACCCAGTACTTC. This codes for CASSDGGGQETQYF. Supplemented by reference TRBV19 and TRBJ2-5, the full variable domain reads DGGITQSPKYLFRKEGQNVTLSCEQNLNHDAMYWYRQDPGQGLRLIYYSQIVNDFQKGDIAEGYSVSREKKESFPLTVTSAQKNPTAFYLCASSDGGGQETQYFGPGTRLLVL.

The chain has TRBV10-3 and TRBJ1-2; 7 positions agree with TRBD1. Germline lookup yields CDR1 ENHRY and CDR2 SYGVKD. This CDR3 contains 12 residues. The J segment lost 8 bases and the V segment lost 5 bases, leaving 5 bases of the junction unmatched. This chain's CDR3 is CAISRQGGGYTF. The CDR3 DNA follows: TGTGCCATCAGTCGACAGGGCGGAGGCTACACCTTC.

The chain couples TRBV19 to TRBJ2-7; 8 bases are a match to TRBD2. Germline V gene data show CDR1 as LNHDA and CDR2 as SQIVND (reference sequence). There are 15 residues in the CDR3. The ends lost 3 bases at V and 2 bases at J; junction bases unmatched: 6. CDR3 region: CASSIVAGRAYEQYF. The CDR3, as DNA: TGTGCCAGTAGTATCGTAGCGGGGCGCGCCTACGAGCAGTACTTC.

This clone was recorded only once. The rearrangement joins TRBV7-2 to TRBJ2-1; D is unresolved. The V end lost 3 bases, the J end lost 1 base, and 7 bases lay between the germline ends. CDR1 SGHTA and CDR2 FQGNSA come from the germline V gene. The CDR3 covers 14 residues. Here the CDR3 reads CASSFLSSYNEQFF. For the CDR3, the DNA is TGTGCCAGCAGCTTTCTCAGTTCCTACAATGAGCAGTTCTTC. Full variable domain (missing parts from reference TRBV7-2 and TRBJ2-1): GAGVSQSPSNKVTEKGKDVELRCDPISGHTALYWYRQSLGQGLEFLIYFQGNSAPDKSGLPSDRFSAERTGGSVSTLTIQRTQQEDSAVYLCASSFLSSYNEQFFGPGTRLTVL.

This chain links TRBV2 with TRBJ1-2, with 8 bases that match TRBD1. CDR1 SNHLY and CDR2 FYNNEI come from the germline V gene. J lost 11 bases, V lost 8 bases, and 10 bases had no gene match. CDR3 length: 12 amino acids. The CDR3 is CASGQGGFHYTF. The CDR3 coding sequence is TGTGCCAGCGGACAGGGAGGATTTCATTACACCTTC.

V gene TRBV7-2 combines with J gene TRBJ1-2; D is possibly TRBD1 (5 bases). Germline V gives CDR1 SGHTA, CDR2 FQGNSA. This CDR3 comprises 13 residues. The V end lost 3 bases, the J end lost 8 bases, and 13 bases lay between the germline ends. CDR3 in DNA: TGTGCCAGCAGCTTCCGCAGGGTCGACGGCTACACCTTC. Its translation is CASSFRRVDGYTF.

The rearrangement joins TRBV11-2 to TRBJ2-5, with 8 bases fitting TRBD1. V shed 1 base, J shed 5 bases, and the junction held 6 bases outside the gene matches. There are 15 residues in the CDR3. From germline, CDR1 is SGHAT and CDR2 FQNNGV. Here the CDR3 reads CASSLGPDRVETQYF. In nucleotides, the CDR3 is TGTGCCAGCAGCTTAGGGCCGGACAGGGTTGAGACCCAGTACTTC. Combining the CDR3 with reference TRBV11-2 and TRBJ2-5 gives the whole variable domain EAGVAQSPRYKIIEKRQSVAFWCNPISGHATLYWYQQILGQGPKLLIQFQNNGVVDDSQLPKDRFSAERLKGVDSTLKIQPAKLEDSAVYLCASSLGPDRVETQYFGPGTRLLVL.

This chain connects TRBV27 to TRBJ1-1; D not certain. CDR1 and CDR2 (germline): MNHEY, SMNVEV (reference sequence). The ends were cut back, 0 bases at V and 1 base at J, with 15 bases in the middle. This CDR3 region has 17 residues. The CDR3 protein is CASSLSRGTVTNTEAFF. The CDR3, as DNA: TGTGCCAGCAGTTTATCGCGGGGAACAGTAACGAACACTGAAGCTTTCTTT.

This clone was recorded a few times. The genes are TRBV4-2 and TRBJ2-1; D is unclear. Trimming pared 5 bases from V and 0 bases from J, leaving 23 bases between. This CDR3 is 19 amino acids long. The germline V gene has CDR1 LGHNA and CDR2 YNFKEQ. CDR3 coding DNA: TGTGCCAGCAGCTCAGACGGCGAATGGAGACCTTCCTCCTACAATGAGCAGTTCTTC. It codes for CASSSDGEWRPSSYNEQFF.

The chain carries TRBV19 and TRBJ2-7, with 14 bases that match TRBD2. Per the germline V gene, CDR1 is LNHDA and CDR2 is SQIVND (reference sequence). This CDR3 spans 17 amino acids. V was clipped by 5 bases and J by 2 bases; unmatched bases: 8. The CDR3 reads CASSPGTSGGYTYEQYF. DNA of the CDR3: TGTGCCAGTAGTCCTGGGACTAGCGGGGGCTACACCTACGAGCAGTACTTC. Based on the CDR3 plus reference TRBV19 and TRBJ2-7, the full variable domain is DGGITQSPKYLFRKEGQNVTLSCEQNLNHDAMYWYRQDPGQGLRLIYYSQIVNDFQKGDIAEGYSVSREKKESFPLTVTSAQKNPTAFYLCASSPGTSGGYTYEQYFGPGTRLTVT.

The chain combines TRBV11-2 with TRBJ2-1, with D hard to call. V shed 2 bases and J shed 8 bases, with 13 bases lying between them. CDR3 size: 14 residues. The V gene's germline CDR1 is SGHAT and CDR2 FQNNGV. CDR3 in amino acids: CASSLTGIMDEQFF. In nucleotides, the CDR3 is TGTGCCAGCAGCTTAACCGGTATCATGGATGAGCAGTTCTTC.

The chain uses TRBV9 and TRBJ1-1, with TRBD1 identical over 8 bases. This CDR3 region has 18 residues. With V trimmed by 1 base and J by 0 bases, 11 bases remained unmatched. Germline CDR1 reads SGDLS; CDR2 reads YYNGEE. The CDR3: CASSVFVGTGILNTEAFF. CDR3 nucleotides: TGTGCCAGCAGCGTATTCGTCGGGACAGGTATACTGAACACTGAAGCTTTCTTT.

The chain has TRBV7-6 and TRBJ2-5, with 11 bases lining up with TRBD2. The V segment lost 6 bases and the J segment 3 bases; nucleotides outside the gene matches: 9. The CDR3 contains 16 residues. Germline lookup yields CDR1 SGHVS and CDR2 FNYEAQ. The CDR3 sequence is CASSLGASGGKETQYF. CDR3 DNA: TGTGCCAGCAGTCTGGGGGCTAGCGGGGGGAAAGAGACCCAGTACTTC.

V and J are TRBV25-1 and TRBJ2-3; 13 bases line up with TRBD2. The junction had 8 bases not matched to a gene; V was cut back by 5 bases and J by 0 bases. The length of the CDR3 is 18 residues. Germline CDR1 MGHDK, CDR2 SYGVNS. The CDR3 bases are TGTGCCAGCAGTTTACTAGCGGGAGGGGTAACTAGCACAGATACGCAGTATTTT. Translation: CASSLLAGGVTSTDTQYF. Combining the CDR3 with reference TRBV25-1 and TRBJ2-3 gives the whole variable domain EADIYQTPRYLVIGTGKKITLECSQTMGHDKMYWYQQDPGMELHLIHYSYGVNSTEKGDLSSESTVSRIRTEHFPLTLESARPSHTSQYLCASSLLAGGVTSTDTQYFGPGTRLTVL.

The V and J genes are TRBV10-2 and TRBJ2-3; possibly TRBD2 for D (5 bases). Per germline, CDR1 WSHSY and CDR2 SAAADI. The ends were cut back, 4 bases at V and 7 bases at J, with 9 bases in the middle. This CDR3 comprises 12 residues. For the CDR3, the DNA is TGCGCCAGCAGTGGGACTTCTCATACGCAGTATTTT. This encodes CASSGTSHTQYF.

This clone was observed once. The J gene is TRBJ2-7, the V gene TRBV7-6; possibly TRBD1 for D (7 bases). V was shortened by 5 bases and J by 3 bases, with 17 bases between the two germline ends. The CDR3 has 15 residues. Germline CDR1 reads SGHVS; CDR2 reads FNYEAQ. DNA for the CDR3: TGTGCCAGCAGCCTAGGAGGACAGGACTACTACGAGCAGTACTTC. Protein sequence: CASSLGGQDYYEQYF. The full variable domain, rest sourced from reference TRBV7-6 and TRBJ2-7, is GAGVSQSPRYKVTKRGQDVALRCDPISGHVSLYWYRQALGQGPEFLTYFNYEAQQDKSGLPNDRFSAERPEGSISTLTIQRTEQRDSAMYRCASSLGGQDYYEQYFGPGTRLTVT.

The V and J genes are TRBV4-2 and TRBJ2-7; tentatively, D is TRBD2 (6 bases). Germline V gives CDR1 LGHNA, CDR2 YNFKEQ. The length of the CDR3 is 13 residues. V lost 1 base and J 5 bases, leaving 9 bases between the germline ends. CDR3 sequence: CASSQGLGDEQYF. CDR3 bases: TGTGCCAGCAGCCAAGGACTAGGGGACGAGCAGTACTTC.

This clone appeared a single time. The CDR3 coding sequence is TGTGCCAGCAGTGAGTCCAGGGTGTCCGGGGAGCTGTTTTTT. Encoded protein: CASSESRVSGELFF. The J gene is TRBJ2-2, the V gene TRBV6-1; a possible D gene is TRBD1 (5 bases). V lost 3 bases to trimming and J lost 6 bases, with 11 bases between them. CDR1 and CDR2 (germline): MNHNS, SASEGT. This CDR3 is built from 14 residues.

This clone has more than one count but fewer than ten. The CDR3 here is CASSQHTGNTGELFF. CDR3 nucleotides: TGTGCCAGCAGCCAGCACACAGGGAACACCGGGGAGCTGTTTTTT. The rearrangement links TRBV4-2 to TRBJ2-2, with D maybe TRBD1 (5 bases). Trimming removed 3 bases at V and 1 base at J, with 9 bases between. The CDR3 is 15 residues long. CDR1 and CDR2 from the germline V gene are LGHNA and YNFKEQ.

The genes are TRBV6-1 and TRBJ1-6, with TRBD1 matching 7 bases. Looked up from germline, CDR1 is MNHNS and CDR2 is SASEGT. The CDR3 loop spans 15 amino acids. After removal of 11 bases from V and 3 bases from J, the junction contained 10 bases not matched to a gene. This chain's CDR3 is CASLGGTDYNSPLHF. CDR3 in DNA: TGTGCCTCCCTTGGCGGGACAGACTATAATTCACCCCTCCACTTT.

The gene calls are TRBV7-3 and TRBJ2-1, with D possibly TRBD1 on 6 matching bases. Germline CDR1 and CDR2: SGHTA and FQGTGA. CDR3 size: 14 residues. The V end was cut by 4 bases, the J end by 6 bases, with 13 bases between. The CDR3 region has the DNA TGTGCCAGCAGCTCAATACAGGGTGGCAATGAGCAGTTCTTC. Protein product: CASSSIQGGNEQFF.